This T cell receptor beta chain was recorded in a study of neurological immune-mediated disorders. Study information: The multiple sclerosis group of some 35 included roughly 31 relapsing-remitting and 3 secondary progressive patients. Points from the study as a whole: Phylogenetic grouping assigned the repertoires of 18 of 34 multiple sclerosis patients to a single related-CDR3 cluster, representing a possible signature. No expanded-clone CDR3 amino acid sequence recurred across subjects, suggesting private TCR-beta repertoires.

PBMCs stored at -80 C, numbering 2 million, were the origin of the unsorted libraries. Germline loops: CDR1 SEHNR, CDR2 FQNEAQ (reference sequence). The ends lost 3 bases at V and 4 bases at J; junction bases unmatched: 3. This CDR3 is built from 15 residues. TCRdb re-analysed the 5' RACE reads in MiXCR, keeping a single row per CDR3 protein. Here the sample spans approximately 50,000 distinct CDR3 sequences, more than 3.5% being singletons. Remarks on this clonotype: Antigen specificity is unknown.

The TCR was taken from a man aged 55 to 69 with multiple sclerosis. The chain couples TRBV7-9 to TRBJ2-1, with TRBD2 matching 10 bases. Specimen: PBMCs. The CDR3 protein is CASSFGLAVYNEQFF. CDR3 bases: TGTGCCAGCAGCTTCGGACTAGCGGTGTACAATGAGCAGTTCTTC.